This TCR beta chain was identified during a study of T cells in Graves' hyperthyroidism and ophthalmopathy. The definition of stable Graves' hyperthyroidism was no ophthalmopathy progression within 18 months. Aged 18 to 65, the patients had hyperthyroidism that was newly diagnosed and had lasted under 2 months. The CDR3 regions of TCR beta were amplified from RNA transcripts. Using the HTBI primer set, a first-round RT-PCR was run on the TCR CDR3. TCRdb reprocessed the multiplex PCR reads via MiXCR and lists one record per CDR3 protein. The sample has 370,000 or so distinct CDR3 sequences, roughly 25% seen once. Germline CDR1 reads LNHNV; CDR2 reads YYDKDF (reference sequence). This CDR3 has 17 amino acids. Trimming removed 3 bases at V and 2 bases at J, with 19 bases between. In this sample, this clonotype turned up a few times.

The sequencing sample was made of blood. The source of this sequence is a man over 45 with Graves' hyperthyroidism. V is TRBV15 and J is TRBJ2-5; D unclear. CDR3 nucleotide sequence: TGTGCCACCAGCAGTCATCAAATTGCCACCCCACAAGAGACCCAGTACTTC. Its translation: CATSSHQIATPQETQYF.